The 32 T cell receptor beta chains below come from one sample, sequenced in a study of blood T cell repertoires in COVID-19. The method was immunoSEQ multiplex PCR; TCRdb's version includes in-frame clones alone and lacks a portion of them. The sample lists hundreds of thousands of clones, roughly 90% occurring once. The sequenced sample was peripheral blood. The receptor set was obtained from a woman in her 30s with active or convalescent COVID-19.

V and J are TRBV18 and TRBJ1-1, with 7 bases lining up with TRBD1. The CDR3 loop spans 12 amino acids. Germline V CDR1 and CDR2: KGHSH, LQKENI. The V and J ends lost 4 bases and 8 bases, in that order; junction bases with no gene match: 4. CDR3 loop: CASSLQGMEAFF. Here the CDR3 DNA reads TGTGCCAGCTCACTACAGGGGATGGAAGCTTTCTTT.

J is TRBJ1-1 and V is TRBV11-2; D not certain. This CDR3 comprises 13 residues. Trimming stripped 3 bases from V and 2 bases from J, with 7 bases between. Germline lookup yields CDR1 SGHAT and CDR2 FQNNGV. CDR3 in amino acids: CASSLAANTEAFF. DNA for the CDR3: TGTGCCAGCAGCTTGGCGGCTAACACTGAAGCTTTCTTT.

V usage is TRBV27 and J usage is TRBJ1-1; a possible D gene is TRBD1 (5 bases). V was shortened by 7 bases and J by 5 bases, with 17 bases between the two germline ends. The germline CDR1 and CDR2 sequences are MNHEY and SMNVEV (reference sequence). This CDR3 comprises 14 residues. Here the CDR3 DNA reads TGTGCCAGCAAATTAGACAGACTGGGGACTGAAGCTTTCTTT. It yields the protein CASKLDRLGTEAFF.

In DNA form, the CDR3 reads TGTGCCAGCAGCAGGACAGGGAAGAACACTGAAGCTTTCTTT. It specifies CASSRTGKNTEAFF. The rearrangement links TRBV27 to TRBJ1-1, with 8 bases identical to TRBD1. CDR3 size: 14 residues. V dropped 6 bases and J dropped 1; count of bases not matched to a gene: 4. Looked up from germline, CDR1 is MNHEY and CDR2 is SMNVEV (reference sequence).

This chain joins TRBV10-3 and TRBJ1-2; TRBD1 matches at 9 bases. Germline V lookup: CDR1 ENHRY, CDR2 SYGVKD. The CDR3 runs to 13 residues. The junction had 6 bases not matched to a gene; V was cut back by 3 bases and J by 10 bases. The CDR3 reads CAISDGQGPPYTF. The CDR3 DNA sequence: TGTGCCATCAGTGACGGACAGGGGCCTCCCTACACCTTC.

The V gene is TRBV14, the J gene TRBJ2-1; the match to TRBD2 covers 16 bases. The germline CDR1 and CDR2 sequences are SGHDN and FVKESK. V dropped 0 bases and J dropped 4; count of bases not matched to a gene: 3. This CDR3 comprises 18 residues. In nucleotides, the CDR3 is TGTGCCAGCAGCCAAGAGGGACTAGCGGGAGGGATATACAATGAGCAGTTCTTC. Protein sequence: CASSQEGLAGGIYNEQFF. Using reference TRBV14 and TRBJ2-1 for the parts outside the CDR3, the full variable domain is EAGVTQFPSHSVIEKGQTVTLRCDPISGHDNLYWYRRVMGKEIKFLLHFVKESKQDESGMPNNRFLAERTGGTYSTLKVQPAELEDSGVYFCASSQEGLAGGIYNEQFFGPGTRLTVL.

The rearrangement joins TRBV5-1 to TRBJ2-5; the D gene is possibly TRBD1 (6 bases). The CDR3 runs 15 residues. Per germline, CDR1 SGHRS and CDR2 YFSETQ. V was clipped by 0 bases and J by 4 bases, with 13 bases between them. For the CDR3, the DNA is TGCGCCAGCAGCTTGGTAGGACAGAAAGGAGAGACCCAGTACTTC. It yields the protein CASSLVGQKGETQYF.

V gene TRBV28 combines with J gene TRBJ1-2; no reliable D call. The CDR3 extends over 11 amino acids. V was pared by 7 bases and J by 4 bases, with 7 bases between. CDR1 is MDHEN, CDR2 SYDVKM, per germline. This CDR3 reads CASMGGYGYTF. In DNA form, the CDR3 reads TGTGCCAGCATGGGAGGCTATGGCTACACCTTC.

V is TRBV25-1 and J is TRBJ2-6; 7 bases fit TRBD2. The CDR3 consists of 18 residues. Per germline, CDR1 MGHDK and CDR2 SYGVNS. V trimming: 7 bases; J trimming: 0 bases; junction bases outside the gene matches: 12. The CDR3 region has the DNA TGTGCCAGCACCCGGGCGGGGCGGGGGAGCTCTGGGGCCAACGTCCTGACTTTC. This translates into CASTRAGRGSSGANVLTF.

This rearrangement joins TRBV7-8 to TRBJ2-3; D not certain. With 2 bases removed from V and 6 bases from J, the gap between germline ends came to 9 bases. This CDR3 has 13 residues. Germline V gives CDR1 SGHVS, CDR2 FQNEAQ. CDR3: CASSLSLPDTQYF. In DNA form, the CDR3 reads TGTGCCAGCAGCTTATCTCTTCCGGATACGCAGTATTTT. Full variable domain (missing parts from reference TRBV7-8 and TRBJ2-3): GAGVSQSPRYKVAKRGQDVALRCDPISGHVSLFWYQQALGQGPEFLTYFQNEAQLDKSGLPSDRFFAERPEGSVSTLKIQRTQQEDSAVYLCASSLSLPDTQYFGPGTRLTVL.

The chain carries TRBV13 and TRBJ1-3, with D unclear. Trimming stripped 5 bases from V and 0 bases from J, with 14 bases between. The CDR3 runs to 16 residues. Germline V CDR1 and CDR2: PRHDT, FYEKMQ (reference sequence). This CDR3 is CASSAKTRNSGNTIYF. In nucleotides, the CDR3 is TGTGCCAGCAGCGCGAAAACTAGGAACTCTGGAAACACCATATATTTT.

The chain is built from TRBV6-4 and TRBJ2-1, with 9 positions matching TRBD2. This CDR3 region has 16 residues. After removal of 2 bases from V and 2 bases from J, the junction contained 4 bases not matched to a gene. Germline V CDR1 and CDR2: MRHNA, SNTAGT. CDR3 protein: CASSDLAGTTYNEQFF. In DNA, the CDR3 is TGTGCCAGCAGTGACCTAGCGGGGACAACCTACAATGAGCAGTTCTTC.

DNA of the CDR3: TGTGCCAGCAGTGAAACAAGTGGCACTGAAGCTTTCTTT. As protein: CASSETSGTEAFF. The chain recombines TRBV6-1 with TRBJ1-1; D gene ambiguous. The CDR3 runs to 13 residues. The germline CDR1 and CDR2 sequences are MNHNS and SASEGT. Trimming took 2 bases from V and 4 from J, leaving 8 bases between them.

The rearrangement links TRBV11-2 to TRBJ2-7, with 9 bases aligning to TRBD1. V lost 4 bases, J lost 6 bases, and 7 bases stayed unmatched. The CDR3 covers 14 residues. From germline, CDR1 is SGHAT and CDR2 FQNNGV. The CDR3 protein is CASSSGTGFGEQYF. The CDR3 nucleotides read TGTGCCAGCAGCTCCGGGACAGGGTTTGGCGAGCAGTACTTC. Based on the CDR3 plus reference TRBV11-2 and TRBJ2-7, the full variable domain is EAGVAQSPRYKIIEKRQSVAFWCNPISGHATLYWYQQILGQGPKLLIQFQNNGVVDDSQLPKDRFSAERLKGVDSTLKIQPAKLEDSAVYLCASSSGTGFGEQYFGPGTRLTVT.

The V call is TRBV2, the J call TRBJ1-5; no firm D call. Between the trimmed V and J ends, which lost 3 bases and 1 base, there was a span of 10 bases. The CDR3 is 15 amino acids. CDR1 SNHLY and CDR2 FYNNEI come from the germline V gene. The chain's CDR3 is CASSEPGSSNQPQHF. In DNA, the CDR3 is TGTGCCAGCAGTGAGCCCGGGTCAAGCAATCAGCCCCAGCATTTT.

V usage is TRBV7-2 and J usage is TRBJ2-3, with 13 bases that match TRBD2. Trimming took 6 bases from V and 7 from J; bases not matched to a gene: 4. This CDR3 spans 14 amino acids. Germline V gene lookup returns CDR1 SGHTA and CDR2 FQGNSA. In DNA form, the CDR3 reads TGTGCCAGCAGACTAGCGGGAGGGCCAAATACGCAGTATTTT. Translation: CASRLAGGPNTQYF.

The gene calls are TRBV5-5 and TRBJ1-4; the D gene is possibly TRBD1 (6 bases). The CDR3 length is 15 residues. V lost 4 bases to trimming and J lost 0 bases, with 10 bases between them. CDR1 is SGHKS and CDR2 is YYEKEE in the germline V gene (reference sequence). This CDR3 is CASSQQGATNEKLFF. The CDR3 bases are TGTGCCAGCAGCCAACAGGGCGCAACTAATGAAAAACTGTTTTTT.

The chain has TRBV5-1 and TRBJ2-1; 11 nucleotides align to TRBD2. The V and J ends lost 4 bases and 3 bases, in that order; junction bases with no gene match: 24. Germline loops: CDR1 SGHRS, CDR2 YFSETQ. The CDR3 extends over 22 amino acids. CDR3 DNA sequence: TGCGCCAGCAGCATGACGACAACGGGGGCTAGCGGGAGGTCAAAGAACTACAATGAGCAGTTCTTC. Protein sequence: CASSMTTTGASGRSKNYNEQFF.

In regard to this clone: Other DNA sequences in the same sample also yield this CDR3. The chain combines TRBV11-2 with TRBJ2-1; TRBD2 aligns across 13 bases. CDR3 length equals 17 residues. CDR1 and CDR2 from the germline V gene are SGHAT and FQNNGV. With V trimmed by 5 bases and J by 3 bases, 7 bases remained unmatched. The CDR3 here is CASSPRTSGSSYNEQFF. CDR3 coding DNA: TGTGCCAGCAGCCCCAGGACTAGCGGGAGTAGCTACAATGAGCAGTTCTTC.

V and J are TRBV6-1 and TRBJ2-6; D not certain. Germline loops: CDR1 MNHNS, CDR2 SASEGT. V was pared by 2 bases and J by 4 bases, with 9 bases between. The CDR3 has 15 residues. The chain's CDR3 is CASSESRSGANVLTF. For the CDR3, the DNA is TGTGCCAGCAGTGAATCGCGGTCCGGGGCCAACGTCCTGACTTTC.

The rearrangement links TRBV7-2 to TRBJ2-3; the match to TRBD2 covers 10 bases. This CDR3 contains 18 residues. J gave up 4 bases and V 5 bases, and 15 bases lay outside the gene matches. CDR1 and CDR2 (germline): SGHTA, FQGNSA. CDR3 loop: CASSTVVRLSGGADTQYF. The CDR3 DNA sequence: TGTGCCAGCAGCACCGTCGTTCGATTAAGCGGGGGGGCAGATACGCAGTATTTT.

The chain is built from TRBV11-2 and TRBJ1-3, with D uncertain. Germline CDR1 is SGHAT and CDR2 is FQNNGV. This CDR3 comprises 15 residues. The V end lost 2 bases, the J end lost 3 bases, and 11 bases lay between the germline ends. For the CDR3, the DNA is TGTGCCAGCAGCTTACCGGGTGCGGTTGGAAACACCATATATTTT. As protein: CASSLPGAVGNTIYF.

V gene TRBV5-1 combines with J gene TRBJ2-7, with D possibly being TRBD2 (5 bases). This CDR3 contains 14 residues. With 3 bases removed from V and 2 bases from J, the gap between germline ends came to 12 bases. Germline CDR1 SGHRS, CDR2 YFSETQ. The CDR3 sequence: CASSSLGRAYEQYF. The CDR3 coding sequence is TGCGCCAGCAGCTCCCTTGGGAGAGCCTACGAGCAGTACTTC.

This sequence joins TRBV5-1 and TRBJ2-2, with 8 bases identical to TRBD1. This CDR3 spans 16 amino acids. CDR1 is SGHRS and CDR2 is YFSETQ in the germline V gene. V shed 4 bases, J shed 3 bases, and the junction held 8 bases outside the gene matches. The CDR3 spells CASSTGQGYDTGELFF. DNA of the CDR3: TGCGCCAGCAGCACTGGACAGGGCTACGACACCGGGGAGCTGTTTTTT.

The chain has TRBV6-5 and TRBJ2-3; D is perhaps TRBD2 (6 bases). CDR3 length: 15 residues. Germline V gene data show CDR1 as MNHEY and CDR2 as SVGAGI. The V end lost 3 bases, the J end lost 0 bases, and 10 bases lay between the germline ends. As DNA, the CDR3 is TGTGCCAGCAGTTATACCGGGACTAGCACAGATACGCAGTATTTT. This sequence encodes CASSYTGTSTDTQYF.

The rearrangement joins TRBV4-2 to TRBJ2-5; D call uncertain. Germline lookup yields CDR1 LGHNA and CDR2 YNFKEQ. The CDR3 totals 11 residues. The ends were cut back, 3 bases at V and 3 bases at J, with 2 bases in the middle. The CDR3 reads CASSHEETQYF. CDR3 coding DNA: TGTGCCAGCAGCCACGAAGAGACCCAGTACTTC.

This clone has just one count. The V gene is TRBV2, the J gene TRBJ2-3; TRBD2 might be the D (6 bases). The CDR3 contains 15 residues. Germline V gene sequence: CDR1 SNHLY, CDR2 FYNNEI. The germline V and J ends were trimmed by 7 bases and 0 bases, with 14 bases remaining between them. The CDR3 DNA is TGTGCCAGCACCGCCGGAGGGGCAAGCACAGATACGCAGTATTTT. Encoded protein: CASTAGGASTDTQYF.

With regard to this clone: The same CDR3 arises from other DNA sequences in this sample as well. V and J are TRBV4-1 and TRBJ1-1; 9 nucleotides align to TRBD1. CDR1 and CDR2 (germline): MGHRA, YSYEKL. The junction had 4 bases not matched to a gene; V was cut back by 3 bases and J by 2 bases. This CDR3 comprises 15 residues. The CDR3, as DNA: TGCGCCAGCAGCCAGGGACAGGGCCTTAACACTGAAGCTTTCTTT. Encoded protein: CASSQGQGLNTEAFF.

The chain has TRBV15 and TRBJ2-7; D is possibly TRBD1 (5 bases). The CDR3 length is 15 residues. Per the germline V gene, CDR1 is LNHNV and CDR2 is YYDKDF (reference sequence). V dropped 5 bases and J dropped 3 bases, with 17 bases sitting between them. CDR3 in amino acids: CATSQVREIGYEQYF. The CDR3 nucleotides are TGTGCCACCAGCCAAGTCAGGGAAATCGGCTACGAGCAGTACTTC.

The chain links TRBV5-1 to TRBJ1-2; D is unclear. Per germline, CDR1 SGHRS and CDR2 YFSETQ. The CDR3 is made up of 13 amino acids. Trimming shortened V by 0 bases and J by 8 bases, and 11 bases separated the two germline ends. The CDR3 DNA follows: TGCGCCAGCAGCTTGGCCTCAGAGGGAGGCTACACCTTC. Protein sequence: CASSLASEGGYTF.

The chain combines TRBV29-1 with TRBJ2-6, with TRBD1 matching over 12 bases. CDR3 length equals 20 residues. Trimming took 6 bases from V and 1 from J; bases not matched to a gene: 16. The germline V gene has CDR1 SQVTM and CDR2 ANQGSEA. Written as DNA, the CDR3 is TGCAGCGTACTCTCTACCGGGACAGGGGGCGGGGTATCTGGGGCCAACGTCCTGACTTTC. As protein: CSVLSTGTGGGVSGANVLTF.

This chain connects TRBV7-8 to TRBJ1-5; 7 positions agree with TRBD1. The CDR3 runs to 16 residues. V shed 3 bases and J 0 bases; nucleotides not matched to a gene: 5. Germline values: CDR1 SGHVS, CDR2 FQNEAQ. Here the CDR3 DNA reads TGTGCCAGCAGCTTGAGGACAGGAGATAGCAATCAGCCCCAGCATTTT. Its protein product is CASSLRTGDSNQPQHF.